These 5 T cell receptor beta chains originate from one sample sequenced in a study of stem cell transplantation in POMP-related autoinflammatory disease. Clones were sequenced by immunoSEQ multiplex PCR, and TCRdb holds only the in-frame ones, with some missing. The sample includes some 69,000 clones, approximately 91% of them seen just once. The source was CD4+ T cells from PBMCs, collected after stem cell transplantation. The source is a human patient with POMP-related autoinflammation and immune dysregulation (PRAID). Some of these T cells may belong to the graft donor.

The chain's CDR3 is CSASMGQLNSPLHF. The CDR3 DNA sequence: TGCAGTGCTAGTATGGGACAACTTAATTCACCCCTCCACTTT. The genes are TRBV20-1 and TRBJ1-6, with D possibly matching TRBD1 (6 bases). Deletions cut 3 bases from V and 6 bases from J, with 12 bases between. This CDR3 comprises 14 residues. CDR1 and CDR2 (germline): DFQATT, SNEGSKA (reference sequence).

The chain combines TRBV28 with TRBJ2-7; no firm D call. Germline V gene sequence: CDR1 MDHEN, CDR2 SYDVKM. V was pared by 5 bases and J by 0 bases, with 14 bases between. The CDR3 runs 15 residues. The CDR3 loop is CASSPGYLSSYEQYV. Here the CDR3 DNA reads TGTGCCAGCAGTCCAGGTTACCTAAGCTCCTACGAGCAGTACGTC.

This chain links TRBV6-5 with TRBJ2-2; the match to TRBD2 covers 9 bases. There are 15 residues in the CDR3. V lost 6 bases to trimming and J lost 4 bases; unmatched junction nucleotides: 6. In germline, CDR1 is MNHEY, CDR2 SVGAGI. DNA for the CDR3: TGTGCCAGCAGAGATAGCGGGAGAGTCACCGGGGAGCTGTTTTTT. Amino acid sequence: CASRDSGRVTGELFF.

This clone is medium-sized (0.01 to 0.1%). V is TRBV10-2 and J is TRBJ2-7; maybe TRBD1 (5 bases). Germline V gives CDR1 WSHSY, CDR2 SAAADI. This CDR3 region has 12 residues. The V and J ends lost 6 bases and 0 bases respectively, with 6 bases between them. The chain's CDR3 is CASRDSSYEQYV. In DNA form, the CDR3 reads TGCGCCAGCAGAGACAGCTCCTACGAGCAGTACGTC.

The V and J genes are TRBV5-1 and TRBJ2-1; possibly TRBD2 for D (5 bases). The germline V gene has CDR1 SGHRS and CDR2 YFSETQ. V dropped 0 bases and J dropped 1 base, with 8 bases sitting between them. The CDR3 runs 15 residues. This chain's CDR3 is CASSLAGNSYNEQFF. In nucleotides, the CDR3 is TGCGCCAGCAGCTTGGCCGGGAATTCCTACAATGAGCAGTTCTTC.